Listed below are T cell receptor beta chains from one sample, sequenced in a study of blood T cell repertoires in COVID-19. The table came from immunoSEQ multiplex PCR; TCRdb's copy has only in-frame clones and leaves some out. The sample contains 350,000 to 450,000 clones, 70% to 90% of which appear only once. The sequencing input was peripheral blood. The receptors derive from a man aged 40-50 years with acute or convalescent COVID-19. Each CDR3 is given with its conserved first and last residue. D genes are given only for firm matches. The size field is filled for only some rows; it gives once, few, many or a size class.

abundance	d_gene	j_gene	v_gene	CDR3nt	CDR3aa
NA	TRBD1	TRBJ2-5	TRBV30	TGTGCCTGGAGTGCGGACAGGGCTTATTCAGAGACCCAGTACTTC	CAWSADRAYSETQYF
NA	TRBD1	TRBJ1-2	TRBV11-2	TGTGCCAGCAGCGCAGGGACAGGCCCTTATGGCTACACCTTC	CASSAGTGPYGYTF
NA	TRBD1	TRBJ1-2	TRBV5-1	TGCGCCAGCAGCAGAGGGACAGGGGAGACTGGCTACACCTTC	CASSRGTGETGYTF
NA	TRBD2	TRBJ2-7	TRBV6-5	TGTGCCAGCAGTTACTTTCGACTAGCGGGATTCCACGAGCAGTACTTC	CASSYFRLAGFHEQYF
NA	TRBD1	TRBJ1-1	TRBV7-2	TGTGCCAGCAGCTTAGTAACAGGGGGTAGCACTGAAGCTTTCTTT	CASSLVTGGSTEAFF
NA	TRBD2	TRBJ2-7	TRBV9	TGTGCCAGCAGCCCGCGGGGGGACGCTATCTCCTACGAGCAGTACTTC	CASSPRGDAISYEQYF
NA	NA	TRBJ1-1	TRBV12-3/TRBV12-4	TGTGCCAGCAGTTTAGCCATGAGGGCAGAAGCTTTCTTT	CASSLAMRAEAFF
NA	NA	TRBJ1-2	TRBV29-1	TGCAGCGTTGAATTGGGCCGATATTCTATAAGGGGCTACACCTTC	CSVELGRYSIRGYTF
NA	TRBD2	TRBJ2-1	TRBV2	TGTGCCAGCAGTACGACCGGGACTAGCGGGAATTTAAATGAGCAGTTCTTC	CASSTTGTSGNLNEQFF
few	TRBD2	TRBJ2-3	TRBV2	TGTGCCAGCAGTGGCCGCTCGGGTAGCGGGGGGGAGGATACGCAGTATTTT	CASSGRSGSGGEDTQYF
NA	TRBD2	TRBJ2-7	TRBV4-1	TGCGCCAGCAGCCAAGCTGCGGGGGTGAACTACGAGCAGTACTTC	CASSQAAGVNYEQYF
once	TRBD1	TRBJ1-1	TRBV28	TGTGCCAGCAGTTTACCCTCAGGGACAGCCAAAGTGGGGAACACTGAAGCTTTCTTT	CASSLPSGTAKVGNTEAFF
NA	NA	TRBJ1-1	TRBV6-5	TGTGCCAGCAGTCAGGGGAGTGAAGCTTTCTTT	CASSQGSEAFF
NA	TRBD1	TRBJ2-7	TRBV6-5	TGTGCCAGCAGAACCGGACAGGGGGCGCCCTACGAGCAGTACTTC	CASRTGQGAPYEQYF
NA	TRBD2	TRBJ2-3	TRBV28	TGTGCCAGCAGACGGTTGCGGGGGGGCTCAGATACGCAGTATTTT	CASRRLRGGSDTQYF
few	NA	TRBJ2-5	TRBV2	TGTGCCAGTGCCAGACAGGACCTCCAAGAGACCCAGTACTTC	CASARQDLQETQYF
NA	NA	TRBJ1-1	TRBV28	TGTGCCAGCAGACTAGAGGGGGAGAACACTGAAGCTTTCTTT	CASRLEGENTEAFF
NA	TRBD1	TRBJ1-2	TRBV28	TGTGCCAGCGGAAAAGGACAGGGCAAATATGGCTACACCTTC	CASGKGQGKYGYTF
NA	TRBD1	TRBJ2-2	TRBV24-1	TGTGCCACCAGTGGCAGGACAGGGGGCAGGGCCGGGGAGCTGTTTTTT	CATSGRTGGRAGELFF
NA	NA	TRBJ2-4	TRBV3-1/TRBV3-2	TGTGCCAGCAGCCAAGGCGAGGGCGCAAAGTACTTC	CASSQGEGAKYF
NA	NA	TRBJ2-7	TRBV5-1	TGCGCCAGCAGCTATTCCGACAGTCGGTCGGGCGAGCAGTACTTC	CASSYSDSRSGEQYF
NA	NA	TRBJ1-4	TRBV7-2	TGTGCCAGCAGCCCACCCTCCCATGGAGGTGAAAAACTGTTTTTT	CASSPPSHGGEKLFF
NA	NA	TRBJ2-7	TRBV27	TGTGCCAGCAGTGCTCGGGGGAGCGAGCAGTACTTC	CASSARGSEQYF
once	NA	TRBJ1-3	TRBV6-2/TRBV6-3	TGTGCCAGCAGCCCTAGGACAGACTACCTCTCTGGAAACACCATATATTTT	CASSPRTDYLSGNTIYF
NA	TRBD1	TRBJ1-1	TRBV14	TGTGCCAGCAGCCAAGCCGGCAGACAGGGGGACACTGAAGCTTTCTTT	CASSQAGRQGDTEAFF
NA	NA	TRBJ2-3	TRBV6-5	TGTGCCAGCAGTTACGGGGCCGGAATCACAGATACGCAGTATTTT	CASSYGAGITDTQYF
NA	NA	TRBJ2-7	TRBV27	TGTGCCAGCAGTTCTTTAGCCTCGCGCTACGAGCAGTACTTC	CASSSLASRYEQYF
once	NA	TRBJ2-1	TRBV9	TGTGCCAGCGGGCCTACGGTTGACTCCTACAATGAGCAGTTCTTC	CASGPTVDSYNEQFF
NA	TRBD1	TRBJ1-3	TRBV29-1	TGCAGCGTAACAGGGGGCTCTGGAAACACCATATATTTT	CSVTGGSGNTIYF
NA	TRBD2	TRBJ2-2	TRBV2	TGTGCCAGCATTCAGGGACTAGCGGGAGGGAAGAACACCGGGGAGCTGTTTTTT	CASIQGLAGGKNTGELFF
NA	TRBD1	TRBJ2-3	TRBV5-4	TGTGCCAGCAGCGAACCGGGACAGATGGGAGATACGCAGTATTTT	CASSEPGQMGDTQYF